The 12 T cell receptor beta chains below come from one sample, sequenced in a study of breast tumors, draining lymph nodes, adjacent tissues. From the multiplex PCR reads, TCRdb called clonotypes with MiXCR, one entry per CDR3 protein. In the table there are 290,000 or so distinct CDR3 sequences, over 30% of which are singletons. Axillary draining lymph nodes of breast cancer patients supplied the node samples. The material sequenced was axillary lymph node tissue. The receptors come from a female donor with breast cancer. Some clones in this sample may be carry-over from other donors' samples.

The V and J genes are TRBV6-4 and TRBJ2-6; D is unclear. Germline values: CDR1 MRHNA, CDR2 SNTAGT. This CDR3 is 13 amino acids long. Trimming stripped 0 bases from V and 4 bases from J, with 1 base between. This CDR3 reads CASSDSGANVLTF. CDR3 DNA sequence: TGTGCCAGCAGTGACTCAGGGGCCAACGTCCTGACTTTC.

This clonotype has only one observation. The chain links TRBV11-2 to TRBJ2-4; 8 positions agree with TRBD2. Germline V lookup: CDR1 SGHAT, CDR2 FQNNGV. This CDR3 spans 19 amino acids. J was trimmed by 1 base and V by 0 bases; bases with no gene match: 11. CDR3 sequence (DNA): TGTGCCAGCAGCTTAGATACGGGAGGGGGACGCGCGGCCAAAAACATTCAGTACTTC. This translates into CASSLDTGGGRAAKNIQYF.

The sample holds many counts of this clonotype. The gene calls are TRBV9 and TRBJ1-2; a weak D match, TRBD1 (6 bases). The V and J ends lost 4 bases and 7 bases respectively, with 11 bases between them. Germline values: CDR1 SGDLS, CDR2 YYNGEE. This CDR3 region has 12 residues. The CDR3 DNA sequence: TGTGCCAGCAGCCCGATCAGGGGTGGCTACACCTTC. This gives the protein CASSPIRGGYTF.

This clonotype was observed at least ten times. This CDR3 reads CASSGGLETQYF. The CDR3 bases are TGTGCCAGCAGCGGGGGGCTAGAGACCCAGTACTTC. The chain employs TRBV13 and TRBJ2-5, with D possibly being TRBD1 or TRBD2 (6 bases each). The CDR3 contains 12 residues. Germline V lookup: CDR1 PRHDT, CDR2 FYEKMQ (reference sequence). Between the trimmed V and J ends, which lost 5 bases and 4 bases, there was a span of 8 bases.

The gene calls are TRBV29-1 and TRBJ2-1; 10 nucleotides match TRBD2. V dropped 8 bases and J dropped 8; count of bases not matched to a gene: 9. The CDR3 contains 13 residues. Germline CDR1 is SQVTM and CDR2 is ANQGSEA. CDR3 nucleotide sequence: TGCAGCTCACAGCGGGAGGGTAGTTATGAGCAGTTCTTC. It codes for CSSQREGSYEQFF.

Many counts were recorded for this clonotype. This chain links TRBV5-1 with TRBJ2-1; 7 positions agree with TRBD2. The CDR3 is made up of 15 amino acids. Trimming took 0 bases from V and 7 from J; bases not matched to a gene: 7. CDR1 is SGHRS, CDR2 YFSETQ, per germline. Written as DNA, the CDR3 is TGCGCCAGCAGCTTGGTTAGCGGGCCTTTGAATGAGCAGTTCTTC. It codes for CASSLVSGPLNEQFF.

This clonotype has ten or more counts. The J gene is TRBJ1-2, the V gene TRBV28; TRBD1 agrees at 8 bases. V lost 4 bases and J lost 8; bases outside the gene matches: 6. The CDR3 runs 13 residues. In germline, CDR1 is MDHEN, CDR2 SYDVKM. In nucleotides, the CDR3 is TGTGCCAGCAGTTCCTCGGACAGGGTGGGCTACACCTTC. It is translated as CASSSSDRVGYTF.

This chain connects TRBV9 to TRBJ2-5; 11 nucleotides agree with TRBD2. The ends lost 0 bases at V and 3 bases at J; junction bases unmatched: 1. The CDR3 is 15 residues long. Germline CDR1 SGDLS, CDR2 YYNGEE. DNA for the CDR3: TGTGCCAGCAGCGTAGAGGGACTAGCGGAAGAGACCCAGTACTTC. This encodes CASSVEGLAEETQYF.

This clonotype was seen at least ten times. The rearrangement uses TRBV7-2 and TRBJ2-7; 7 bases are a match to TRBD2. Germline assignment: CDR1 SGHTA and CDR2 FQGNSA. The J segment lost 2 bases and the V segment lost 2 bases, leaving 12 bases of the junction unmatched. This CDR3 spans 17 amino acids. The CDR3 DNA reads as TGTGCCAGCAGCTTATTTCGGGGCGGGAGTGGTACCTACGAGCAGTACTTC. Translated, it gives CASSLFRGGSGTYEQYF.

About this clonotype: Being one base from a much bigger clone, this may be a read error. The rearrangement uses TRBV6-5 and TRBJ2-7; no definite D call. This CDR3 contains 11 residues. V was trimmed by 2 bases and J by 5 bases, leaving 4 bases between them. Germline V gene data show CDR1 as MNHEY and CDR2 as SVGAGI. The CDR3 protein is CASSYEDEQYF. CDR3 DNA: TGTGCCAGCAGTTACGAAGACGAGCAGTACTTC.

This clonotype has at least ten counts. The chain recombines TRBV9 with TRBJ1-3; a possible D gene is TRBD1 (6 bases). Germline loops: CDR1 SGDLS, CDR2 YYNGEE. The CDR3 runs to 14 residues. V was trimmed by 3 bases and J by 4 bases, leaving 11 bases between them. The CDR3 sequence is CASSDQGGGNTIYF. CDR3 nucleotide sequence: TGTGCCAGCAGCGACCAAGGGGGAGGAAACACCATATATTTT. Full variable domain (rest looked up from reference TRBV9 and TRBJ1-3): DSGVTQTPKHLITATGQRVTLRCSPRSGDLSVYWYQQSLDQGLQFLIQYYNGEERAKGNILERFSAQQFPDLHSELNLSSLELGDSALYFCASSDQGGGNTIYFGEGSWLTVV.

This clonotype was counted many times. The rearrangement links TRBV19 to TRBJ2-1; D possibly uses TRBD1 or TRBD2 (5 bases each). Trimming pared 4 bases from V and 3 bases from J, leaving 13 bases between. CDR3 length equals 15 residues. CDR1 is LNHDA and CDR2 is SQIVND in the germline V gene (reference sequence). The CDR3, as DNA: TGTGCCAGTAGTAGCGAGGGGCGACGCTACAATGAGCAGTTCTTC. It is translated as CASSSEGRRYNEQFF.